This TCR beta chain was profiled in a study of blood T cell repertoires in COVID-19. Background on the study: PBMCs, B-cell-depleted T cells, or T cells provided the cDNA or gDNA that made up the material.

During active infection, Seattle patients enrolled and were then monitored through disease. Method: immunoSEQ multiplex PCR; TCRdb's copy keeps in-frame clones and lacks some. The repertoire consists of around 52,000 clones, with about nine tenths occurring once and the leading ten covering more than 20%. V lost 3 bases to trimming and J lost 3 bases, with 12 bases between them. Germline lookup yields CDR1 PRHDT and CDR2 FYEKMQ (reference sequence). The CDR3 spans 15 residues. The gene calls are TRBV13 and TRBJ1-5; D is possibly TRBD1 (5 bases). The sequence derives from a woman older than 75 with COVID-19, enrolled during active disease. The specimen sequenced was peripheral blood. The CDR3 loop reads CASSLGRGYNQPQHF. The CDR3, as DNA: TGTGCCAGCAGCTTGGGGAGGGGCTACAATCAGCCCCAGCATTTT.